This T cell receptor beta chain was sequenced during a study of spatial heterogeneity in lung cancer. General study points: There was tracking of ubiquitous and regional nonsynonymous mutations by the respective counts of ubiquitous and regional expanded TCRs. Tracking of tumor mutation counts was seen in expanded intratumoral alpha and beta TCR counts.

This CDR3 has 15 amino acids. V shed 6 bases and J shed 9 bases, with 21 bases lying between them. The germline CDR1 and CDR2 sequences are SEHNR and FQNEAQ (reference sequence). The study tagged each TCR cDNA molecule with a unique molecular identifier. TCRdb used MiXCR to reprocess the 5' RACE reads, holding one entry per CDR3 protein. The sample shows about 10,000 distinct CDR3 sequences, about 7.8% of them seen only once. The time point here: sample taken at primary tumor resection. The donors, 72 patients with untreated early-stage non-small cell lung cancer, provided the samples. Frozen PBMC, nontumor lung or tumor provided whole RNA, which was sequenced unsorted. This clonotype showed up many times. Its antigen is as yet unknown.

This TCR derives from a male donor with early-stage non-small cell lung cancer. This sequence joins TRBV7-9 and TRBJ2-1; either TRBD1 or TRBD2 may fit D (5 bases each). The source material was lung tumor tissue, sampled at surgery. The chain's CDR3 is CASSPGRGRVGEQFF. The CDR3, as DNA: TGTGCCAGCAGTCCGGGACGCGGTAGAGTGGGTGAGCAGTTCTTC.